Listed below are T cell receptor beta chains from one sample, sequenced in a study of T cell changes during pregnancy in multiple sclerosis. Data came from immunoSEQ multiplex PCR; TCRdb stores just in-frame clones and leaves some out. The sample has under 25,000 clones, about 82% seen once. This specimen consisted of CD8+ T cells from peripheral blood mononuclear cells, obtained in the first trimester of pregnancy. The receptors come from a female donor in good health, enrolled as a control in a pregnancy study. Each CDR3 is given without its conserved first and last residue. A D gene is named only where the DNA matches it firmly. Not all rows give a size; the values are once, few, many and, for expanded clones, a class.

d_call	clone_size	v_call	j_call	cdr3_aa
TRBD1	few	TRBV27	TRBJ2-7	ATCPGQGSSEQY
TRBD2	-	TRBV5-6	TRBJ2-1	ASSLGGNEQF
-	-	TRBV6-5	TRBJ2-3	ASSYGQGYPDTQY
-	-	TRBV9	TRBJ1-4	ASSLGGNEKLF
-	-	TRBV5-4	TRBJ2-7	ASSLGDGGVYEQY
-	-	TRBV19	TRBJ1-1	ASRKGGTTEAF
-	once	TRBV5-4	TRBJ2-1	ASSSFSGDEQF
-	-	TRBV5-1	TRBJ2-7	ASSLEPGSEQY
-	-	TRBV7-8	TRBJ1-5	ASSPEGGFTYQPQH
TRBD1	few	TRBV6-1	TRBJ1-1	ASSEADRYTEAF
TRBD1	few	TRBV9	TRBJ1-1	ASSHRGPNTEAF
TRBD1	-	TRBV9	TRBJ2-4	ASSVARDRESNIQY
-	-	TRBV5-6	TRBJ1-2	ASSLLLRNYGYT
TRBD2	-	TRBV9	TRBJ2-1	ASSETSGPYNEQF
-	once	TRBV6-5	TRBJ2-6	ASSSVSGANVLT
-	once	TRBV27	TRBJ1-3	ASSLSGSSGNTIY
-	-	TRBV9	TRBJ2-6	ASSAYKRSGANVLT
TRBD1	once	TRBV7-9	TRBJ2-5	ASSPRGQETQY
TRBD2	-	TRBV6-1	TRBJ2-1	ASSEASGTYNEQF
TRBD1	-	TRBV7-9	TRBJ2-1	ASSPGTEEQF
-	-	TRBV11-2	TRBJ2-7	ASSLDRRRSSYEQY
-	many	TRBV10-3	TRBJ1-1	AISEWQGRDTEAF
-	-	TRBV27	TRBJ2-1	ASGWAYRNEQF
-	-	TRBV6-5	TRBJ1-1	ASSYDLDSLEAF